The clone carrying this T cell receptor beta chain was picked up many times. Antigen unknown. The entry originates in a study of regulatory T cells in long-lasting Graves disease. The germline V and J ends were trimmed by 5 bases and 8 bases, with 12 bases remaining between them. Per germline, CDR1 SGHTA and CDR2 FQGNSA. The CDR3 runs 12 residues. Findings and caveats of the study: The persistent group shared about 2,500 public clonotypes, more than the approximately 880 shared by new patients.

Libraries of TCR beta came from iRepertoire HTBI primers plus Arm-PCR of CDR3 regions. TCRdb reprocessed the multiplex PCR reads via MiXCR and lists one record per CDR3 protein. Here the sample spans hundreds of thousands of distinct CDR3 sequences, roughly 12% being singletons. Time point specified: newly diagnosed GD, antithyroid drugs for less than 3 months. PBMCs provided the RNA from which the TCR library was made. The data also belong to a second study, concerning T cells in Graves' hyperthyroidism and ophthalmopathy.

The TCR originated in a man under 40 with Graves disease. The material was peripheral blood mononuclear cells (PBMCs), obtained at new diagnosis, from a patient treated with antithyroid drugs. The chain carries TRBV7-2 and TRBJ1-2; D not certain. The CDR3 spells CASSASVRGYTF. The CDR3 DNA reads as TGTGCCAGCAGCGCTAGCGTTCGCGGCTACACCTTC.